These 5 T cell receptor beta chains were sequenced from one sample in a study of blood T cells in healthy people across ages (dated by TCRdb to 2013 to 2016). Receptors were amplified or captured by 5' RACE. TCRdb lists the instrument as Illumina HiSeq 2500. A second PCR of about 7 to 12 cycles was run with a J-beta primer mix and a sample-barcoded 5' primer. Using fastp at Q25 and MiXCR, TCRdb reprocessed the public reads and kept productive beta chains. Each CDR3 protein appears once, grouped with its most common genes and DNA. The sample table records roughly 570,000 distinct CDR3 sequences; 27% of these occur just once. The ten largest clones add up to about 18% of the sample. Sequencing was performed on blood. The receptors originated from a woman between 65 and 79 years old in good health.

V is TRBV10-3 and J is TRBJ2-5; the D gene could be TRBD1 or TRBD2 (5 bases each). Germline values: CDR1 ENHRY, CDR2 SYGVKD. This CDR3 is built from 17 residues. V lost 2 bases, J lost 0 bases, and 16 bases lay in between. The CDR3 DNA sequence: TGTGCCATCAGTGAGGGGGACGTATCAGCGTACCAAGAGACCCAGTACTTC. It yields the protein CAISEGDVSAYQETQYF.

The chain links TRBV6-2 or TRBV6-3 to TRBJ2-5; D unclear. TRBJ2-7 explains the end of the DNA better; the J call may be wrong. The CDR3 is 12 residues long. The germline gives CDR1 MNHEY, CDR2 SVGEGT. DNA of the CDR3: TGTGCCAGCAGGATAACTGGATACGAGCAGTACTTC. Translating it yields CASRITGYEQYF.

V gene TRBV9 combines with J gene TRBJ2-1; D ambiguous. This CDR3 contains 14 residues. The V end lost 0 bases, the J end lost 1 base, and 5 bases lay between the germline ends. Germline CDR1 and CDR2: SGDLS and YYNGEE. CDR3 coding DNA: TGTGCCAGCAGCGTAGGGGTGTCCTACAATGAGCAGTTCTTC. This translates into CASSVGVSYNEQFF.

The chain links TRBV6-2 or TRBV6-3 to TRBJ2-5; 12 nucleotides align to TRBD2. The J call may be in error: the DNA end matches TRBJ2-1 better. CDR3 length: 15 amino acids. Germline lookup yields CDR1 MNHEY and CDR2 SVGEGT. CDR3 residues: CASSYQLAGGYEQFF. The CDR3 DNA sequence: TGTGCCAGCAGTTACCAACTAGCGGGGGGTTACGAGCAGTTCTTC.

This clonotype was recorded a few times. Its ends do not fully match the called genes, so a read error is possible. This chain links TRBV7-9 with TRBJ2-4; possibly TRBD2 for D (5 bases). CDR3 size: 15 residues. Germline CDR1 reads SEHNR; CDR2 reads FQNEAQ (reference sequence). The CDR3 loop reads CASSFSAEAKSIQYF. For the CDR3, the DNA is TGTGCCAGCAGCTTTTCAGCGGAAGCCAAAAGCATTCAGTACTTC.